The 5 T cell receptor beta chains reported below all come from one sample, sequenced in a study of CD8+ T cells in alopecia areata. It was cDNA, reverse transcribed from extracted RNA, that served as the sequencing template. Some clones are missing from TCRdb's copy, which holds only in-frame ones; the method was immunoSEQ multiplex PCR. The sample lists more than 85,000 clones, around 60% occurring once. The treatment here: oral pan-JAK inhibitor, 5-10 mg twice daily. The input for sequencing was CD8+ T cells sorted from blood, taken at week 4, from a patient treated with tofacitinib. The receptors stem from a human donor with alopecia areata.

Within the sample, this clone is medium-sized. The CDR3 protein is CASSQEVSGSVNEQFF. The CDR3 DNA is TGCGCCAGCAGCCAAGAGGTCAGCGGGAGTGTCAATGAGCAGTTCTTC. The chain couples TRBV4-3 to TRBJ2-1, with 8 bases identical to TRBD2. The CDR3 covers 16 residues. The junction had 7 bases not matched to a gene; V was cut back by 0 bases and J by 6 bases. Germline V gives CDR1 LGHNA, CDR2 YSLEER.

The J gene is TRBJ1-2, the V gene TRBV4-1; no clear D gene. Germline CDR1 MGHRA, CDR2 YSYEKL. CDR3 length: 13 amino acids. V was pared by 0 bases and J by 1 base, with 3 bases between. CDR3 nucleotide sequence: TGCGCCAGCAGCCAAGATTATAACTATGGCTACACCTTC. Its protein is CASSQDYNYGYTF.

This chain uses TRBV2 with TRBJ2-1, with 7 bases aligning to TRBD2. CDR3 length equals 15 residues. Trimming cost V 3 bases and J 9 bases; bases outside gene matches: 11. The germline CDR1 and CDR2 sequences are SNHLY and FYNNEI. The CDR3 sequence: CASSDLEGGRAEQFF. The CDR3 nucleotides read TGTGCCAGCAGTGATTTGGAGGGAGGGCGAGCTGAGCAGTTCTTC.

CDR3 region: CASPEAFF. CDR3 in DNA: TGTGCCAGCCCCGAAGCTTTCTTT. The chain recombines TRBV2 with TRBJ1-1; no clear D gene. Trimming cost V 8 bases and J 8 bases, with 3 bases left between them. The CDR3 runs 8 residues. Germline values: CDR1 SNHLY, CDR2 FYNNEI.

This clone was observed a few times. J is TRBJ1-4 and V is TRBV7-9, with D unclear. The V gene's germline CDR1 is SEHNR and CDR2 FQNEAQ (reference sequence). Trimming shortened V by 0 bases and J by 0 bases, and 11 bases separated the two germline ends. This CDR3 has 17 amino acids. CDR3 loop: CASSLAGGASTNEKLFF. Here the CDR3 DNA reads TGTGCCAGCAGCTTAGCCGGAGGCGCCTCAACTAATGAAAAACTGTTTTTT.